The next 20 T cell receptor beta chains were all read from a single sample in a study of cytomegalovirus exposure and HLA in healthy donors. With 60 Vbeta and 13 Jbeta primers, the PCR was carried out. The method was immunoSEQ multiplex PCR; TCRdb's version includes in-frame clones alone and lacks a portion of them. This sample has approximately 110,000 clones; 65% to 75% occur once, and the top ten carry around 5%. The sample was PBMCs. Receptor source: a young man in good health and CMV-seropositive.

The V and J genes are TRBV19 and TRBJ1-2; 7 nucleotides align to TRBD1. The CDR3 has 14 amino acids. The V gene's germline CDR1 is LNHDA and CDR2 SQIVND (reference sequence). The ends lost 5 bases at V and 4 bases at J; junction bases unmatched: 7. This chain's CDR3 is CASSLRQGGYGYTF. In DNA form, the CDR3 reads TGTGCCAGTAGTTTGAGACAGGGAGGCTATGGCTACACCTTC.

As DNA, the CDR3 is TGCGCCAGCAGGAGACTAGCGTCGACCTACGAGCAGTACTTC. Its translation: CASRRLASTYEQYF. The chain carries TRBV10-1 and TRBJ2-7, with TRBD2 matching over 8 bases. This CDR3 contains 14 residues. V gave up 6 bases and J gave up 2 bases; unmatched junction bases: 6. Germline CDR1 WNHNN, CDR2 SYGVQD (reference sequence).

The chain is built from TRBV19 and TRBJ1-6; TRBD1 aligns across 7 bases. Per the germline V gene, CDR1 is LNHDA and CDR2 is SQIVND (reference sequence). This CDR3 is built from 16 residues. Losses at the gene ends were 2 bases for V and 9 bases for J; bases not matched to a gene: 10. CDR3 nucleotides: TGTGCCAGTAGTATAACGACGGGACAGTTGTTTTCACCCCTCCACTTT. Its protein is CASSITTGQLFSPLHF.

V and J are TRBV7-6 and TRBJ1-2; TRBD1 is a possible D gene (5 bases). The CDR3 extends over 16 amino acids. From germline, CDR1 is SGHVS and CDR2 FNYEAQ. The germline V and J ends were trimmed by 0 bases and 4 bases, with 15 bases remaining between them. The CDR3 is CASSLAQGRVGYGYTF. The CDR3 coding sequence is TGTGCCAGCAGCTTAGCGCAGGGCAGGGTGGGCTATGGCTACACCTTC.

The V gene is TRBV28, the J gene TRBJ2-1; maybe TRBD2 (5 bases). Germline lookup yields CDR1 MDHEN and CDR2 SYDVKM. The CDR3 loop spans 14 amino acids. V shed 2 bases and J shed 6 bases, with 11 bases lying between them. Here the CDR3 reads CASSLTGRFNEQFF. As DNA, the CDR3 is TGTGCCAGCAGTTTAACGGGGAGATTCAATGAGCAGTTCTTC.

This clone has just a few counts. The gene calls are TRBV28 and TRBJ1-2; weak D call: TRBD1 (5 bases). Germline CDR1 reads MDHEN; CDR2 reads SYDVKM. There are 13 residues in the CDR3. V was shortened by 8 bases and J by 0 bases, with 10 bases between the two germline ends. In DNA form, the CDR3 reads TGTGCCAGCGGCCGGGGGGCTAACTATGGCTACACCTTC. Residues: CASGRGANYGYTF.

This clone has just one count. The junction shows a germline mismatch at one end, possibly a read error. The chain is built from TRBV9 and TRBJ2-3; 13 bases are a match to TRBD2. The CDR3 totals 12 residues. Germline CDR1 is SGDLS and CDR2 is YYNGEE. As DNA, the CDR3 is TGTGCCAGCAGCTCAGGACTAGCGGGGGTTGATTTT. Translating gives CASSSGLAGVDF.

This clone showed up just a few times. The gene calls are TRBV21-1 and TRBJ1-1. TRBV21-1 is marked as a pseudogene. This CDR3 comprises 13 residues. The DNA of the CDR3 is TGTGCCAGCAACCTACGGGTGAACACTGAAGCTTTCTTT. Protein sequence: CASNLRVNTEAFF.

The chain recombines TRBV19 with TRBJ1-1; 10 bases are shared with TRBD1. Germline V gene data show CDR1 as LNHDA and CDR2 as SQIVND (reference sequence). This CDR3 has 17 residues. V dropped 3 bases and J dropped 6; count of bases not matched to a gene: 13. In DNA, the CDR3 is TGTGCCAGTAGTATCAGATCCCGGACAGGGGGTGACGCTGAAGCTTTCTTT. Its translation is CASSIRSRTGGDAEAFF.

The chain uses TRBV16 and TRBJ1-1; perhaps TRBD1 as D (6 bases). Trimming shortened V by 2 bases and J by 10 bases, and 11 bases separated the two germline ends. The CDR3 totals 12 residues. Germline V lookup: CDR1 KGHSY, CDR2 FQNENV. The CDR3 DNA reads as TGTGCCAGCAGCCAAAGGGGGGGAGGAGCTTTCTTT. As protein: CASSQRGGGAFF.

The chain joins TRBV7-9 to TRBJ2-2; D is ambiguous. V dropped 1 base and J dropped 6 bases, with 9 bases sitting between them. CDR1 SEHNR and CDR2 FQNEAQ come from the germline V gene (reference sequence). The CDR3 length is 14 residues. DNA for the CDR3: TGTGCCAGCAGCTTAGTGAAAGCACCCGGGGAGCTGTTTTTT. This gives the protein CASSLVKAPGELFF.

The genes are TRBV19 and TRBJ1-5; no definite D call. Trimming shortened V by 5 bases and J by 5 bases, and 19 bases separated the two germline ends. Germline V gene data show CDR1 as LNHDA and CDR2 as SQIVND (reference sequence). This CDR3 contains 16 residues. CDR3 amino acids: CASSEPRLYTHQPQHF. CDR3 sequence (DNA): TGTGCCAGTAGTGAGCCCCGACTTTACACCCATCAGCCCCAGCATTTT.

This rearrangement joins TRBV19 to TRBJ1-3, with 7 positions matching TRBD1. CDR1 is LNHDA and CDR2 is SQIVND in the germline V gene (reference sequence). The CDR3 totals 15 residues. V dropped 9 bases and J dropped 0; count of bases not matched to a gene: 8. The CDR3 bases are TGTGCCAGCCGGGACAGTTTTAGCTCTGGAAACACCATATATTTT. This codes for CASRDSFSSGNTIYF.

This chain joins TRBV5-4 and TRBJ2-5; TRBD2 is a possible D gene (5 bases). The closer fit of TRBJ2-7 to the DNA end suggests the J call may be wrong. CDR1 and CDR2 from the germline V gene are SGHNT and YYREEE (reference sequence). This CDR3 has 15 residues. CDR3 DNA: TGTGCCAGCAGCCTCCCCGGGGAAGCTAGGTACGAGCAGTACTTC. Protein: CASSLPGEARYEQYF.

This clone has more than one count but fewer than ten. This chain connects TRBV4-1 to TRBJ1-5; D may be TRBD1 (5 bases). The CDR3 has 14 amino acids. Trimming cost V 5 bases and J 3 bases, with 11 bases left between them. Germline-derived CDR1 and CDR2 are MGHRA and YSYEKL. CDR3 residues: CASSLRDFNQPQHF. For the CDR3, the DNA is TGCGCCAGCAGCTTACGGGACTTCAATCAGCCCCAGCATTTT.

The rearrangement links TRBV7-2 to TRBJ2-7; D is perhaps TRBD1 (6 bases). This CDR3 has 13 residues. The V gene lost 5 bases and the J gene lost 2 bases, with 10 bases spanning the gap. The germline V gene encodes CDR1 SGHTA and CDR2 FQGNSA. CDR3 sequence reads: CASSRGQTYEQYF. The CDR3 nucleotides read TGTGCCAGCAGCCGCGGACAGACCTACGAGCAGTACTTC.

This clone was picked up one time. The genes are TRBV7-2 and TRBJ2-5; a possible D gene is TRBD2 (6 bases). The CDR3 consists of 14 residues. The V gene's germline CDR1 is SGHTA and CDR2 FQGNSA. The ends were cut back, 8 bases at V and 4 bases at J, with 17 bases in the middle. This chain's CDR3 is CASSLRRGGETQYF. The CDR3 coding sequence is TGTGCCAGCTCCCTGAGGAGGGGTGGAGAGACCCAGTACTTC.

The genes are TRBV5-1 and TRBJ2-5, with 10 bases lining up with TRBD2. This CDR3 comprises 15 residues. Trimming took 4 bases from V and 5 from J; bases not matched to a gene: 8. Germline CDR1 is SGHRS and CDR2 is YFSETQ. CDR3 loop: CASSNSLLAGETQYF. The CDR3 DNA is TGCGCCAGCAGCAATTCGTTACTAGCGGGGGAGACCCAGTACTTC.

This clone is a singleton in its sample. V is TRBV7-8 and J is TRBJ1-3; TRBD1 aligns across 10 bases. The ends lost 3 bases at V and 0 bases at J; junction bases unmatched: 20. Looked up from germline, CDR1 is SGHVS and CDR2 is FQNEAQ. The CDR3 runs 22 residues. The CDR3 coding sequence is TGTGCCAGCAGCTTGAGGATACCGGGACAGGGGCCGTATCGGGCCTCTGGAAACACCATATATTTT. This encodes CASSLRIPGQGPYRASGNTIYF. Using reference TRBV7-8 and TRBJ1-3 for the parts outside the CDR3, the full variable domain is GAGVSQSPRYKVAKRGQDVALRCDPISGHVSLFWYQQALGQGPEFLTYFQNEAQLDKSGLPSDRFFAERPEGSVSTLKIQRTQQEDSAVYLCASSLRIPGQGPYRASGNTIYFGEGSWLTVV.

The chain has TRBV6-1 and TRBJ1-4; 10 bases match TRBD1. The germline V gene encodes CDR1 MNHNS and CDR2 SASEGT. Trimming removed 2 bases from V and 5 bases from J; junction bases left unmatched: 2. The CDR3 is made up of 15 amino acids. DNA for the CDR3: TGTGCCAGCAGTGAAACGACAGGGGGCAATGAAAAACTGTTTTTT. This encodes CASSETTGGNEKLFF.